This TCR beta chain came from a study of shared T cell receptors in the human thymus (dated by TCRdb to the early 2020s). Notes on the research overall: The study examined how the human thymus generates shared, self-reactive T-cell receptor alpha chains.

Concerning this clone: The antigen this receptor binds is unknown. No base quality values were provided; no much bigger clone lies one nucleotide off.

Library generation was performed with the immunoSEQ multiplex PCR assay. TCRdb re-hosts the immuneACCESS table, in-frame sequences only. Its copies lack some clones; in the studies checked, an unresolved V gene accounts for under half of them, and the cause for the rest is not known. The sample table shows hundreds of thousands of clones, and 70% to 80% are seen once. The top ten clonotypes cover roughly 0.013% of the sample. V loses 5 bases of germline sequence and J loses 1 base, and the interval between the two ends is 9 bases. CDR1 MGHRA and CDR2 YSYEKL were looked up in the germline V gene. There are 13 amino acids in the CDR3, from cysteine to phenylalanine inclusive. Just CDR3 DNA is preserved here, 39 bases in frame from base 1. These data are also associated with another study on human thymus T cells. As the second publication notes: The donors were immunologically healthy infants in Finland who had open corrective cardiac surgery for congenital heart defects. Thymus tissue was obtained as surgical resects removed during corrective cardiac surgery. Both the thymic and the peripheral blood repertoires appeared to show biased V and J gene segment usage. Highly overlapping thymic TCR repertoires among unrelated individuals were reported in the related research. The study characterized TCR alpha and beta repertoires from fewer than ten infant thymus samples and a few related peripheral blood samples. Donor ages ranging from 7 to 244 days were recorded, and several male and a couple of female infants were included in the cohort. Thymocytes were mechanically released from the tissue and were stored as pellets of roughly 9.5-30 million cells at -70 degrees C. A QIAsymphony instrument was used to extract genomic DNA from the frozen cell pellets. TCRB and TCRAD loci were amplified from a standardized quantity of quality-controlled genomic DNA using the immunoSEQ multiplex PCR assay. The amplicons spanned the V(D)J region and were long enough to cover the CDR3 and allow V and J genes to be identified. Amplicon sequencing was performed on an Illumina platform through the commercial immunoSEQ service. Primer bias and sequencing errors were corrected using previously described methods, and TCRAD and TCRB definitions followed the IMGT database. The repertoires were analysed using immunoSEQ Analyzer 3.0 and VDJTools for basic statistics, V/J segment usage, diversity estimates, rarefaction and pairwise overlap. Chao1, ChaoE, Efron-Thisted, Shannon and inverse Simpson indices were used to estimate diversity, which was also estimated on datasets down-sampled to the smallest sample. Repertoire overlap was determined by strict matching of CDR3 nucleotide sequence, V gene and J gene, and Jaccard-based multidimensional scaling clustering was applied. Thymus samples yielded on average about 810,000 unique TCRB clonotypes, compared with around 84,000 from blood samples.

The chain links TRBV4-1 with TRBJ2-7; the D gene is perhaps TRBD2, from 5 matching bases. Input material: thymocytes. The source of this sequence is a boy younger than two with a congenital heart defect. Donor details come from another sample of the same person, matched by shared clones. The nucleotide sequence is given as TGCGCCAGCAGCTCGGGATTGTCCTACGAGCAGTACTTC. It translates as CASSSGLSYEQYF.